The 11 T cell receptor beta chains below come from one sample, sequenced in a study of technical replicates of blood from a handful of donors. Repertoires were generated with immunoSEQ multiplex PCR, while TCRdb's copy carries only in-frame clones and drops some. In the table there are roughly 70,000 clones, around 93% of which are singletons. Sequenced material: T cells isolated from PBMCs. The receptors originated from a human donor in good health.

V usage is TRBV25-1 and J usage is TRBJ1-2; tentative D call: TRBD1 (5 bases). Germline CDR1 MGHDK, CDR2 SYGVNS. The CDR3 runs 15 residues. Trimming pared 8 bases from V and 0 bases from J, leaving 16 bases between. CDR3 protein: CASGGGGASNYGYTF. The CDR3, as DNA: TGTGCCAGCGGGGGGGGAGGAGCCTCTAACTATGGCTACACCTTC.

The V call is TRBV4-2, the J call TRBJ2-5, with D perhaps TRBD2 (6 bases). The CDR3 has 16 residues. The germline V gene has CDR1 LGHNA and CDR2 YNFKEQ. V dropped 0 bases and J dropped 4 bases, with 15 bases sitting between them. CDR3 sequence: CASSQEGLSRGETQYF. The CDR3 DNA follows: TGTGCCAGCAGCCAAGAAGGACTATCAAGGGGAGAGACCCAGTACTTC.

The chain couples TRBV10-2 to TRBJ1-1; D may be TRBD1 (5 bases). CDR1 and CDR2 from the germline V gene are WSHSY and SAAADI. This CDR3 is built from 14 residues. The V and J ends lost 4 bases and 5 bases respectively, with 14 bases between them. The CDR3 spells CASSAWGVETEAFF. The CDR3 DNA reads as TGCGCCAGCAGTGCTTGGGGCGTAGAGACTGAAGCTTTCTTT.

The V gene is TRBV15, the J gene TRBJ2-2; D is possibly TRBD2 (6 bases). The germline V gene encodes CDR1 LNHNV and CDR2 YYDKDF (reference sequence). This CDR3 region has 16 residues. Trimming cost V 6 bases and J 5 bases, with 19 bases left between them. The CDR3 reads CATSTRRVGGTGELFF. CDR3 nucleotides: TGTGCCACCAGTACAAGGAGGGTTGGGGGGACCGGGGAGCTGTTTTTT.

This chain joins TRBV2 and TRBJ1-5, with TRBD1 identical over 7 bases. Germline CDR1 reads SNHLY; CDR2 reads FYNNEI. Trimming took 11 bases from V and 4 from J; bases not matched to a gene: 8. The CDR3 is made up of 13 amino acids. CDR3 nucleotides: TGTGCCTCCCAGGGGGACAGAAATCAGCCCCAGCATTTT. Translating it yields CASQGDRNQPQHF.

The rearrangement joins TRBV9 to TRBJ1-5; TRBD1 might be the D (5 bases). V lost 10 bases and J lost 5, with 28 bases in between. Germline CDR1 SGDLS, CDR2 YYNGEE. The CDR3 runs to 17 residues. This chain's CDR3 is CAATGGCTDTWYQPQHF. The CDR3, as DNA: TGTGCCGCTACGGGGGGTTGTACGGACACTTGGTATCAGCCCCAGCATTTT.

The chain combines TRBV2 with TRBJ1-5; a weak D match, TRBD1 (5 bases). Germline CDR1 is SNHLY and CDR2 is FYNNEI. CDR3 length: 16 amino acids. V gave up 9 bases and J gave up 1 base, with 19 bases separating them. The CDR3 DNA is TGTGCCAGTAGGGACTTTGGTGGGGGGAGCAATCAGCCCCAGCATTTT. Residues: CASRDFGGGSNQPQHF. The variable domain in full, with the rest retrieved from reference TRBV2 and TRBJ1-5, is EPEVTQTPSHQVTQMGQEVILRCVPISNHLYFYWYRQILGQKVEFLVSFYNNEISEKSEIFDDQFSVERPDGSNFTLKIRSTKLEDSAMYFCASRDFGGGSNQPQHFGDGTRLSIL.

The V and J genes are TRBV19 and TRBJ2-1, with 16 nucleotides matching TRBD2. V shed 0 bases and J 7 bases; nucleotides not matched to a gene: 12. Germline V gene sequence: CDR1 LNHDA, CDR2 SQIVND (reference sequence). CDR3 length: 20 amino acids. The CDR3 is CASSIEPGLAGGLSGNEQFF. CDR3 DNA sequence: TGTGCCAGTAGTATAGAACCGGGACTAGCGGGAGGGCTGAGTGGTAATGAGCAGTTCTTC.

V gene TRBV15 combines with J gene TRBJ2-7, with 8 nucleotides matching TRBD1. The CDR3 sequence is 14 residues long. The trim removed 3 bases at V and 9 bases at J, leaving 10 bases unmatched. Germline-derived CDR1 and CDR2 are LNHNV and YYDKDF (reference sequence). As DNA, the CDR3 is TGTGCCACCAGCAGTCATCTACAGGGGGGCGGGCAGTACTTC. This gives the protein CATSSHLQGGGQYF.

The chain couples TRBV30 to TRBJ1-2, with 8 bases fitting TRBD1. The CDR3 covers 14 residues. V shed 7 bases and J 0 bases; nucleotides not matched to a gene: 7. The germline CDR1 and CDR2 sequences are GTSNPN and SVGIG (reference sequence). As DNA, the CDR3 is TGTGCCTCGTTCAGGGGGCAGGCTAACTATGGCTACACCTTC. Translation gives CASFRGQANYGYTF.

This clone was detected only once. The chain is built from TRBV7-2 and TRBJ2-1; 11 nucleotides match TRBD2. The V and J ends lost 3 bases and 8 bases, in that order; junction bases with no gene match: 15. There are 18 residues in the CDR3. Germline-derived CDR1 and CDR2 are SGHTA and FQGNSA. Written as DNA, the CDR3 is TGTGCCAGCAGCTTTATAGCCATACGGACTAGCGGGTTACATGAGCAGTTCTTC. It codes for CASSFIAIRTSGLHEQFF.